Listed below are T cell receptor beta chains from one sample, sequenced in a study of identical twins. TCRdb re-derived calls from the 5' RACE reads in MiXCR, one entry per CDR3 protein. The data contain roughly 280,000 distinct CDR3 sequences, roughly 10% of them singletons. This sample was shared with a second study, whose subject was yellow fever vaccine responses in identical twins.

Sequenced: CD8+ T cells sorted from blood. The receptor set was obtained from a woman between 18 and 29 years old in good health. CDR3s include the opening cysteine and the closing phenylalanine or tryptophan. D genes are given only for firm matches. The listing skips clone size in some rows; elsewhere it reads once, few, many or a size class.

V gene	J gene	D gene	clone size	CDR3 DNA	CDR3 protein
TRBV20-1	TRBJ2-4	TRBD2	-	TGCAGTGCTAGATCCCCGGGACTAGCGGGGAAAAACATTCAGTACTTC	CSARSPGLAGKNIQYF
TRBV10-3	TRBJ2-1	-	many	TGTGCCATCAGATTTGAAGATGAGCAGTTCTTC	CAIRFEDEQFF
TRBV7-9	TRBJ2-7	-	many	TGTGCCAGCAGCCACAGGGTATCCTACGAGCAGTACTTC	CASSHRVSYEQYF
TRBV5-5	TRBJ2-7	-	few	TGTGCCAGCAGCCCTGGCCGGCAAAACTACGAGCAGTACTTC	CASSPGRQNYEQYF
TRBV4-1	TRBJ2-3	TRBD2	many	TGCGCCAGCAGCCAAGACGGAATTCTAGCGGGCAACACAGATACGCAGTATTTT	CASSQDGILAGNTDTQYF
TRBV20-1	TRBJ2-1	-	-	TGCAGTGCCTCTTCGTATGGCTCCTACAATGAGCAGTTCTTC	CSASSYGSYNEQFF
TRBV7-2	TRBJ2-7	-	many	TGTGCCAGCAGCCCCAGGACCCTGGACCTCGAGCAGTACTTC	CASSPRTLDLEQYF
TRBV29-1	TRBJ2-7	-	many	TGCAGCGTTAAGACAGATTATGTCTACGAGCAGTACTTC	CSVKTDYVYEQYF
TRBV5-1	TRBJ1-4	-	many	TGCGCCAGCAGCTTGGACGGTTCTAATGAAAAACTGTTTTTT	CASSLDGSNEKLFF
TRBV10-2	TRBJ1-6	-	-	TGCGCCAGCAGTGCCTGGGGAGGGGAGAATTCACCCCTCCACTTT	CASSAWGGENSPLHF
TRBV7-2	TRBJ2-7	-	few	TGTGCCAGCAGCTTAATGGCTCGGGGCAGGGACGAGCAGTACTTC	CASSLMARGRDEQYF
TRBV7-8	TRBJ2-2	TRBD2	many	TGTGCCAGCAGCCAGCAGGCGAGCGGACTAGAGTCAACCGGGGAGCTGTTTTTT	CASSQQASGLESTGELFF
TRBV6-2/TRBV6-3	TRBJ2-7	TRBD2	once	TGTGCCAGCAGTTACGGGACTAGCGGGAGTTCCGAGCAGTACTTC	CASSYGTSGSSEQYF
TRBV27	TRBJ1-1	-	few	TGTGCCAGCAGTCCCGCCGGGAGTAGAGCAGCTTTCTTT	CASSPAGSRAAFF
TRBV4-1	TRBJ1-5	-	-	TGCGCCAGCAGCCAAGAGCCCGAATTGAATCAGCCCCAGCATTTT	CASSQEPELNQPQHF
TRBV7-8	TRBJ2-7	TRBD1	many	TGTGCCAGCAGCTCCACGACAGGGGTCATACACGAGCAGTACTTC	CASSSTTGVIHEQYF
TRBV4-1	TRBJ2-2	-	many	TGCGCCAGCAGCCAAGATAAGGTCGAGAGCTGGACCGGGGAGCTGTTTTTT	CASSQDKVESWTGELFF
TRBV20-1	TRBJ2-1	TRBD2	-	TGCAGTGCTCCCCCAACTAGCGGGAGTTTAATTGAGCAGTTCTTC	CSAPPTSGSLIEQFF
TRBV27	TRBJ2-1	TRBD2	many	TGTGCCAGCAGCTCGGGACTAGAGCAGTTCTTC	CASSSGLEQFF
TRBV4-1	TRBJ2-1	-	-	TGCGCCAGCAGCCAAGATCGAGCTGATCCCCGCGGGGGCCAGCAGTTCTTC	CASSQDRADPRGGQQFF
TRBV14	TRBJ1-4	-	many	TGTGCCAGCAGCCAAGACCTGGACAGAATTAATGAAAAACTGTTTTTT	CASSQDLDRINEKLFF
TRBV20-1	TRBJ2-3	-	few	TGCAGTGCTACTGACTGGGGAGGAGCTGGGGCAGATACGCAGTATTTT	CSATDWGGAGADTQYF
TRBV6-2/TRBV6-3	TRBJ2-7	TRBD1	many	TGTGCCAGCAGTTACTCCGGGACAGAAAAGATTACGATCTCCTACGAGCAGTACTTC	CASSYSGTEKITISYEQYF
TRBV5-1	TRBJ1-1	-	many	TGCGCCAGCAGCTTGGAACCCAGGGCTGAAGCTTTCTTT	CASSLEPRAEAFF
TRBV14	TRBJ1-1	-	many	TGTGCCAGCAGCCAATTCAAACAGCTAAGTGATGAAGCTTTCTTT	CASSQFKQLSDEAFF
TRBV7-9	TRBJ2-7	-	few	TGTGCCAGCAGCTTCACGGGGCAGGCCTACGAGCAGTACTTC	CASSFTGQAYEQYF
TRBV19	TRBJ1-1	-	few	TGTGCCAGTAGTCAGGGCGTATTGGCTGAAGCTTTCTTT	CASSQGVLAEAFF
TRBV4-3	TRBJ2-1	TRBD2	-	TGCGCCAGCAGCCAAGATCCTAGCGGGAGGCAAAGCTCCTACAATGAGCAGTTCTTC	CASSQDPSGRQSSYNEQFF